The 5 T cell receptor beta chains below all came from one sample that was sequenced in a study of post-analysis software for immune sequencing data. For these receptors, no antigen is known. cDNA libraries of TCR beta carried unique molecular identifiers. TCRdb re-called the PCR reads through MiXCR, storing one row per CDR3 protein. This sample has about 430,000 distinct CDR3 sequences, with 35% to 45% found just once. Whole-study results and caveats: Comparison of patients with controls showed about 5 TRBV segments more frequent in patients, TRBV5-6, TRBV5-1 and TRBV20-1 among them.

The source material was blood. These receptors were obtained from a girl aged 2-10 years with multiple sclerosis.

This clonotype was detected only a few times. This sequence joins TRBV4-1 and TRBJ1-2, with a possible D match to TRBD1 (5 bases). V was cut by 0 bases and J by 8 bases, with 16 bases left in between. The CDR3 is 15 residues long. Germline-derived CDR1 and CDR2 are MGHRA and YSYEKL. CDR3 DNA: TGCGCCAGCAGCCAAGATGGGTTGGGGCAAGGCGGCTACACCTTC. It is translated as CASSQDGLGQGGYTF.

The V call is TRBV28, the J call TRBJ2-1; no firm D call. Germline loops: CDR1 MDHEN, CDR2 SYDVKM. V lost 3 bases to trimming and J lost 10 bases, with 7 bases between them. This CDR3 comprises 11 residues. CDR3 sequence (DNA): TGTGCCAGCAGTTTGAGTAGGGAGCAGTTCTTC. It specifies CASSLSREQFF.

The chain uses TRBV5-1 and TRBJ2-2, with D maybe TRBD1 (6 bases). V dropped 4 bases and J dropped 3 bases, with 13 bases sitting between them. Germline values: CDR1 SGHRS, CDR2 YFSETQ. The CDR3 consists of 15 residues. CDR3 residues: CASSLNRADTGELFF. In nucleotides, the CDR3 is TGCGCCAGCAGCCTAAACAGGGCTGACACCGGGGAGCTGTTTTTT. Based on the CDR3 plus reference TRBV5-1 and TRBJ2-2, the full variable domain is KAGVTQTPRYLIKTRGQQVTLSCSPISGHRSVSWYQQTPGQGLQFLFEYFSETQRNKGNFPGRFSGRQFSNSRSEMNVSTLELGDSALYLCASSLNRADTGELFFGEGSRLTVL.

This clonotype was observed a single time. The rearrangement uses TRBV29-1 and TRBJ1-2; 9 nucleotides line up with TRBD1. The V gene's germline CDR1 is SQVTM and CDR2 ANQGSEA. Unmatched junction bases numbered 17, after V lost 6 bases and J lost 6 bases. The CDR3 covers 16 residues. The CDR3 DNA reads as TGCAGCGTCGAGGAAGAGAACAGGGGGCGCGGCGATGGCTACACCTTC. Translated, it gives CSVEEENRGRGDGYTF.

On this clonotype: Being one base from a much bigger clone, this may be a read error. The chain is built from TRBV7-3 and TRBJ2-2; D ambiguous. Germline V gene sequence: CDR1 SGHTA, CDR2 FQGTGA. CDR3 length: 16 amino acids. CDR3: CDSSSLPGPNTGELFF. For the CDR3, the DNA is TGTGACAGCAGCTCTCTCCCGGGCCCGAACACCGGGGAGCTGTTTTTT. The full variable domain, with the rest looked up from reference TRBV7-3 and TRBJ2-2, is GAGVSQTPSNKVTEKGKYVELRCDPISGHTALYWYRQSLGQGPEFLIYFQGTGAADDSGLPNDRFFAVRPEGSVSTLKIQRTERGDSAVYLCDSSSLPGPNTGELFFGEGSRLTVL.